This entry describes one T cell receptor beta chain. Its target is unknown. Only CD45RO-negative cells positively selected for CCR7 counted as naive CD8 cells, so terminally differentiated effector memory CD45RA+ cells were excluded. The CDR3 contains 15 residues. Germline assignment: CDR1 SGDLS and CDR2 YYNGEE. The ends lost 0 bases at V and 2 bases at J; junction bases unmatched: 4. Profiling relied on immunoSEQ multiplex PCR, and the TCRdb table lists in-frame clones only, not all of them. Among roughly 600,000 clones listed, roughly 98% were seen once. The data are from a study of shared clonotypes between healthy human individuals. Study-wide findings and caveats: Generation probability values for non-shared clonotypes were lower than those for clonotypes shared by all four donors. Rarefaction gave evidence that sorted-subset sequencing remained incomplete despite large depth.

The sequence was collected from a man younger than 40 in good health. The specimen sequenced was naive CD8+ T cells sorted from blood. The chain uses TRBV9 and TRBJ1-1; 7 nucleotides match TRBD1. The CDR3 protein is CASSVGGGPNTEAFF. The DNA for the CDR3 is TGTGCCAGCAGCGTAGGAGGGGGCCCCAACACTGAAGCTTTCTTT.